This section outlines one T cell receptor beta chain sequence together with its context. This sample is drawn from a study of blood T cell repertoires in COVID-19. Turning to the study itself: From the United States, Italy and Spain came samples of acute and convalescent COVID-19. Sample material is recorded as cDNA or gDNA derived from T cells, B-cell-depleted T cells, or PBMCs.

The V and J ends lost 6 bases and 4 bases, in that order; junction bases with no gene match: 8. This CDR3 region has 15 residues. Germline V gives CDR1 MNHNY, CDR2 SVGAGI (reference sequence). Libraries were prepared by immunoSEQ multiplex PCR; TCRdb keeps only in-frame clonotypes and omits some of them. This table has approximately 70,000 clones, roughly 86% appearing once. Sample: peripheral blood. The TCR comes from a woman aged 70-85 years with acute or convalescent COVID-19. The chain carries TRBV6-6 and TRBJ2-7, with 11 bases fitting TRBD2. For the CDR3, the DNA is TGTGCCAGCAGCCAAACTAGCGGGAGTAATTACGAGCAGTACTTC. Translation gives CASSQTSGSNYEQYF.